A single sample gave rise to the 32 T cell receptor beta chains below, sequenced in a study of T cell changes during pregnancy in multiple sclerosis. Sequencing was performed with immunoSEQ multiplex PCR; in TCRdb, only in-frame clones are kept and a portion is missing. The table includes 85,000 to 100,000 clones, approximately 92% detected once. The starting material was peripheral blood, obtained in the first trimester of pregnancy. The source of these receptors is a female donor with multiple sclerosis, enrolled in a pregnancy study.

V and J are TRBV27 and TRBJ1-2; tentatively, D is TRBD1 (5 bases). Per germline, CDR1 MNHEY and CDR2 SMNVEV (reference sequence). The CDR3 extends over 14 amino acids. V lost 0 bases to trimming and J lost 4 bases, with 9 bases between them. CDR3 nucleotides: TGTGCCAGCAGTTTATCCGGGGGGGTCTATGGCTACACCTTC. Translated, it gives CASSLSGGVYGYTF.

The chain couples TRBV15 to TRBJ2-6, with 8 bases matching TRBD1. The J segment lost 2 bases and the V segment lost 5 bases, leaving 2 bases of the junction unmatched. The CDR3 covers 15 residues. Germline loops: CDR1 LNHNV, CDR2 YYDKDF (reference sequence). CDR3 coding DNA: TGTGCCACCAGCTCAGGGGGCGCTGGGGCCAACGTCCTGACTTTC. This codes for CATSSGGAGANVLTF.

The genes are TRBV13 and TRBJ2-7, with 9 positions matching TRBD1. The CDR3 totals 15 residues. Trimming cost V 4 bases and J 3 bases; bases outside gene matches: 7. Germline V gene lookup returns CDR1 PRHDT and CDR2 FYEKMQ (reference sequence). CDR3 protein: CASSSGGQGIYEQYF. The CDR3 nucleotides are TGTGCCAGCAGCTCCGGGGGACAGGGTATCTACGAGCAGTACTTC.

The J gene is TRBJ2-1, the V gene TRBV20-1; no clear D. CDR1 and CDR2 (germline): DFQATT, SNEGSKA (reference sequence). Trimming took off 1 base at V and 12 bases at J, with 4 bases between the two ends. The CDR3 has 9 amino acids. CDR3 in DNA: TGCAGTGCTAGAGGGGCGCAGTTCTTC. Protein sequence: CSARGAQFF.

A single count supports this clone. The chain carries TRBV4-2 and TRBJ1-1; 10 nucleotides line up with TRBD1. Trimming took 2 bases from V and 4 from J; bases not matched to a gene: 4. CDR3 length equals 15 residues. From germline, CDR1 is LGHNA and CDR2 YNFKEQ. In DNA, the CDR3 is TGTGCCAGCAGCCAATCCGGGACAGGGGTCACTGAAGCTTTCTTT. It specifies CASSQSGTGVTEAFF.

This sequence joins TRBV19 and TRBJ1-4; TRBD1 agrees at 9 bases. The CDR3 loop spans 15 amino acids. Losses at the gene ends were 6 bases for V and 7 bases for J; bases not matched to a gene: 9. CDR1 is LNHDA, CDR2 SQIVND, per germline (reference sequence). Here the CDR3 DNA reads TGTGCCAGTAGATCGGCCGGGACAGGGAGTGAAAAACTGTTTTTT. It codes for CASRSAGTGSEKLFF.

V gene TRBV11-1 combines with J gene TRBJ2-2, with 8 bases that match TRBD1. Per germline, CDR1 SGHAT and CDR2 FQDESV (reference sequence). The CDR3 totals 15 residues. The ends lost 6 bases at V and 3 bases at J; junction bases unmatched: 6. In DNA form, the CDR3 reads TGTGCCAGCAGTCCAGGGGGCAGGGACACCGGGGAGCTGTTTTTT. It is translated as CASSPGGRDTGELFF.

The gene calls are TRBV19 and TRBJ2-1, with 8 bases that match TRBD2. CDR1 and CDR2 (germline): LNHDA, SQIVND (reference sequence). V lost 1 base, J lost 0 bases, and 2 bases stayed unmatched. The CDR3 is made up of 16 amino acids. The CDR3 coding sequence is TGTGCCAGTAGTATAGTCAGCGGGAGCTCCTACAATGAGCAGTTCTTC. This gives the protein CASSIVSGSSYNEQFF.

The rearrangement links TRBV4-1 to TRBJ1-5, with D hard to call. V was shortened by 3 bases and J by 4 bases, with 7 bases between the two germline ends. This CDR3 has 13 residues. Germline assignment: CDR1 MGHRA and CDR2 YSYEKL. CDR3 amino acids: CASSQAYNQPQHF. The CDR3, as DNA: TGCGCCAGCAGCCAGGCTTATAATCAGCCCCAGCATTTT.

The chain is built from TRBV27 and TRBJ1-2; TRBD1 matches at 10 bases. The CDR3 is made up of 17 amino acids. V was clipped by 5 bases and J by 4 bases; unmatched bases: 13. Germline loops: CDR1 MNHEY, CDR2 SMNVEV (reference sequence). DNA for the CDR3: TGTGCCAGCAGTCCCCTGTCCGGACAGGGGGTTGGCTATGGCTACACCTTC. This translates into CASSPLSGQGVGYGYTF.

The chain links TRBV5-6 to TRBJ2-7; weak D call: TRBD2 (7 bases). This CDR3 is 16 amino acids long. The V end was cut by 4 bases, the J end by 3 bases, with 20 bases between. Germline V gene data show CDR1 as SGHDT and CDR2 as YYEEEE. In nucleotides, the CDR3 is TGTGCCAGCAGCACCTTGGGGGGGGGCTCGGGCTACGAGCAGTACTTC. This gives the protein CASSTLGGGSGYEQYF.

The chain has TRBV6-4 and TRBJ1-2; D uncertain. The germline V gene encodes CDR1 MRHNA and CDR2 SNTAGT. The V gene lost 3 bases and the J gene lost 3 bases, with 8 bases spanning the gap. There are 13 residues in the CDR3. CDR3 coding DNA: TGTGCCAGCAGTGAATTCGGTGACTATGGCTACACCTTC. This codes for CASSEFGDYGYTF.

The chain combines TRBV11-2 with TRBJ2-5; D is unclear. V lost 3 bases, J lost 4 bases, and 15 bases lay in between. Germline assignment: CDR1 SGHAT and CDR2 FQNNGV. The CDR3 runs to 15 residues. The CDR3 protein is CASSLTFRPSETQYF. CDR3 DNA sequence: TGTGCCAGCAGCTTGACTTTCCGCCCCTCAGAGACCCAGTACTTC.

V is TRBV21-1 and J is TRBJ2-3; the D segment call TRBD2 is taken from the table without a DNA check. TRBV21-1 constitutes a pseudogene. This CDR3 is built from 17 residues. The CDR3 DNA follows: TGTGCCAGCAGCATAGGGAAGCGGGAGACTAGCACAGATACGCAGTATTTT. It encodes CASSIGKRETSTDTQYF.

The chain recombines TRBV19 with TRBJ1-3, with unresolved D. Germline CDR1 LNHDA, CDR2 SQIVND (reference sequence). CDR3 size: 15 residues. V was cut by 6 bases and J by 2 bases, with 14 bases left in between. CDR3: CASSPTAGAGNTIYF. The CDR3 DNA is TGTGCCAGTAGCCCAACAGCGGGCGCTGGAAACACCATATATTTT.

V gene TRBV5-1 combines with J gene TRBJ2-2; possible D gene TRBD1, 6 bases. The CDR3 covers 16 residues. Germline V CDR1 and CDR2: SGHRS, YFSETQ. Trimming took 2 bases from V and 0 from J, leaving 11 bases between them. CDR3 in amino acids: CASSFLTGSNTGELFF. CDR3 DNA sequence: TGCGCCAGCAGCTTCCTGACAGGCTCGAACACCGGGGAGCTGTTTTTT.

A note on this clone: Within the sample, other DNA sequences also encode this same CDR3. CDR3 region: CASSESSGTYNEQFF. CDR3 nucleotides: TGTGCCAGCAGTGAGTCCAGCGGGACCTACAATGAGCAGTTCTTC. The rearrangement uses TRBV25-1 and TRBJ2-1; 7 nucleotides agree with TRBD2. Trimming removed 3 bases from V and 2 bases from J; junction bases left unmatched: 4. This CDR3 has 15 amino acids. The V gene's germline CDR1 is MGHDK and CDR2 SYGVNS.

The rearrangement links TRBV27 to TRBJ2-7, with D possibly matching TRBD1 (6 bases). V lost 0 bases and J lost 3, with 12 bases in between. CDR1 and CDR2 (germline): MNHEY, SMNVEV (reference sequence). The CDR3 consists of 15 residues. The CDR3 DNA sequence: TGTGCCAGCAGTTTATCGCTAGGGGGAAACTACGAGCAGTACTTC. Translation: CASSLSLGGNYEQYF.

The chain is built from TRBV11-2 and TRBJ2-1, with 8 nucleotides matching TRBD2. CDR1 is SGHAT, CDR2 FQNNGV, per germline. The V and J ends lost 5 bases and 8 bases, in that order; junction bases with no gene match: 11. This CDR3 spans 15 amino acids. The CDR3 spells CASSPGTRGFDEQFF. The CDR3 DNA sequence: TGTGCCAGCAGCCCCGGGACTAGAGGTTTTGATGAGCAGTTCTTC.

The chain couples TRBV5-1 to TRBJ2-7; possibly TRBD1 for D (6 bases). This CDR3 spans 14 amino acids. Germline V gene sequence: CDR1 SGHRS, CDR2 YFSETQ. Between the trimmed V and J ends, which lost 4 bases and 3 bases, there was a span of 14 bases. CDR3 nucleotides: TGCGCCAGCAGCGCCTACAGGGCTAGCTACGAGCAGTACTTC. It is translated as CASSAYRASYEQYF.

The V call is TRBV19, the J call TRBJ1-1; D might be TRBD1 (5 bases). The CDR3 contains 12 residues. Germline-derived CDR1 and CDR2 are LNHDA and SQIVND (reference sequence). V was pared by 5 bases and J by 7 bases, with 11 bases between. This CDR3 reads CASSVRAGEAFF. DNA of the CDR3: TGTGCCAGTAGTGTCAGGGCAGGTGAAGCTTTCTTT.

The chain employs TRBV19 and TRBJ2-3, with TRBD2 matching 10 bases. The V gene's germline CDR1 is LNHDA and CDR2 SQIVND (reference sequence). This CDR3 spans 17 amino acids. After removal of 7 bases from V and 4 bases from J, the junction contained 14 bases not matched to a gene. This CDR3 is CASTEPGLAGVADTQYF. The CDR3 DNA follows: TGTGCCAGTACCGAACCTGGGCTAGCGGGAGTAGCAGATACGCAGTATTTT.

This rearrangement joins TRBV5-4 to TRBJ2-7; D is possibly TRBD1 (6 bases). V lost 4 bases, J lost 0 bases, and 11 bases lay in between. This CDR3 region has 14 residues. From germline, CDR1 is SGHNT and CDR2 YYREEE (reference sequence). The CDR3 DNA reads TGTGCCAGCAGCCCGACAGGTTTCTCCTACGAGCAGTACTTC. Protein sequence: CASSPTGFSYEQYF.

V and J are TRBV6-1 and TRBJ1-5, with 7 bases aligning to TRBD1. The germline V gene encodes CDR1 MNHNS and CDR2 SASEGT. V was clipped by 5 bases and J by 3 bases; unmatched bases: 4. The CDR3 loop spans 14 amino acids. The CDR3 region has the DNA TGTGCCAGCAGTAGACAGGGCGTCAATCAGCCCCAGCATTTT. Residues: CASSRQGVNQPQHF.

J is TRBJ2-1 and V is TRBV18; maybe TRBD1 (5 bases). V lost 0 bases and J 3 bases, leaving 12 bases between the germline ends. CDR3 size: 16 residues. Germline V gene data show CDR1 as KGHSH and CDR2 as LQKENI. CDR3 sequence reads: CASSPPQGSLYNEQFF. The CDR3 region has the DNA TGTGCCAGCTCACCACCGCAGGGATCCCTCTACAATGAGCAGTTCTTC.

CDR3 amino acids: CASSSPVASTGDHEQYF. The CDR3 DNA reads as TGTGCCAGCAGTTCACCCGTAGCTTCGACAGGGGACCACGAGCAGTACTTC. V and J are TRBV7-9 and TRBJ2-7; 8 bases are shared with TRBD1. Losses at the gene ends were 6 bases for V and 5 bases for J; bases not matched to a gene: 18. CDR1 and CDR2 from the germline V gene are SEHNR and FQNEAQ (reference sequence). CDR3 length: 17 amino acids. Based on the CDR3 plus reference TRBV7-9 and TRBJ2-7, the full variable domain is DTGVSQNPRHKITKRGQNVTFRCDPISEHNRLYWYRQTLGQGPEFLTYFQNEAQLEKSRLLSDRFSAERPKGSFSTLEIQRTEQGDSAMYLCASSSPVASTGDHEQYFGPGTRLTVT.

The chain combines TRBV4-1 with TRBJ2-7, with TRBD1 matching 9 bases. The CDR3 totals 14 residues. V was pared by 3 bases and J by 7 bases, with 7 bases of the junction left unmatched. From germline, CDR1 is MGHRA and CDR2 YSYEKL. The CDR3 nucleotides are TGCGCCAGCAGCCACGACAGGGGGGCAGAGGAGCAGTACTTC. It specifies CASSHDRGAEEQYF.

This clone showed up just a few times. The chain combines TRBV20-1 with TRBJ1-4, with D unresolved. Deletions cut 5 bases from V and 12 bases from J, with 13 bases between. The CDR3 is 11 residues long. Germline V CDR1 and CDR2: DFQATT, SNEGSKA (reference sequence). The chain's CDR3 is CSAYIRGELFF. The DNA for the CDR3 is TGCAGTGCTTACATCCGGGGTGAACTGTTTTTT.

V is TRBV15 and J is TRBJ1-1, with 11 bases that match TRBD1. This CDR3 has 15 residues. Looked up from germline, CDR1 is LNHNV and CDR2 is YYDKDF (reference sequence). Trimming removed 3 bases from V and 4 bases from J; junction bases left unmatched: 4. CDR3 protein: CATSRDRGHGTEAFF. The CDR3, as DNA: TGTGCCACCAGCAGGGACAGGGGGCATGGCACTGAAGCTTTCTTT.

The chain links TRBV6-5 to TRBJ2-6; TRBD2 matches 7 bases. This CDR3 has 15 residues. The V and J ends lost 6 bases and 2 bases, in that order; junction bases with no gene match: 4. Germline CDR1 MNHEY, CDR2 SVGAGI. CDR3 loop: CASRSAGAGANVLTF. The DNA of the CDR3 is TGTGCCAGCAGGAGCGCGGGGGCTGGGGCCAACGTCCTGACTTTC.

The rearrangement links TRBV6-1 to TRBJ2-2, with 11 bases identical to TRBD2. With V trimmed by 5 bases and J by 4 bases, 3 bases remained unmatched. The V gene's germline CDR1 is MNHNS and CDR2 SASEGT. The CDR3 runs 15 residues. For the CDR3, the DNA is TGTGCCAGCAGTTTAGCGGGAGGGTTCACCGGGGAGCTGTTTTTT. As protein: CASSLAGGFTGELFF.

The rearrangement joins TRBV4-1 to TRBJ2-1, with TRBD2 identical over 9 bases. Losses at the gene ends were 1 base for V and 6 bases for J; bases not matched to a gene: 10. Looked up from germline, CDR1 is MGHRA and CDR2 is YSYEKL. The CDR3 length is 17 residues. The DNA for the CDR3 is TGCGCCAGCAGCCAAGGGGAAGGAGCGGGAGGTGCCAATGAGCAGTTCTTC. Protein sequence: CASSQGEGAGGANEQFF.